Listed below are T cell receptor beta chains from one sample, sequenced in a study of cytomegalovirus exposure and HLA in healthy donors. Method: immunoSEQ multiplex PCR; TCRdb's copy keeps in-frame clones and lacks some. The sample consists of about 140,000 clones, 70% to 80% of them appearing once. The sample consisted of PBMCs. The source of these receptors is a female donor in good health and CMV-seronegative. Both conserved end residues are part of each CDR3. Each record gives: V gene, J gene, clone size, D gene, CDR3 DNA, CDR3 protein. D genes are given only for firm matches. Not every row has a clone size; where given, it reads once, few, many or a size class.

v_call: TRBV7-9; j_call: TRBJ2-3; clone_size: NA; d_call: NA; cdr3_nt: TGTGCCAGCAGGCCTCTTAGTGGCAGGGGCAGCACAGATACGCAGTATTTT; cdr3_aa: CASRPLSGRGSTDTQYF
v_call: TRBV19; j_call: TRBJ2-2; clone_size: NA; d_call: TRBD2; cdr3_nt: TGTGCCAGCCGCAGGACTAGCGCGAACACCGGGGAGCTGTTTTTT; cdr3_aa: CASRRTSANTGELFF
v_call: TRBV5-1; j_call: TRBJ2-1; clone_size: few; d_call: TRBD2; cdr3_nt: TGCGCCAGCAGCGCCCGCGGGAGGGTGAATGAGCAGTTCTTC; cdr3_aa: CASSARGRVNEQFF
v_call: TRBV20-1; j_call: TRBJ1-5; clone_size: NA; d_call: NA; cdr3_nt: TGCAGTGCTATAGACCGCGATCCCCAGCATTTT; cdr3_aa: CSAIDRDPQHF
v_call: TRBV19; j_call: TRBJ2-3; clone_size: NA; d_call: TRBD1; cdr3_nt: TGTGCCAGTAGCCCAGGGAGAACCGGGACAGGGAATACGCAGTATTTT; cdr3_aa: CASSPGRTGTGNTQYF
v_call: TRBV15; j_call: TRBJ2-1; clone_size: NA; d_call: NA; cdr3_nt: TGTGCCACCAGCAGAGATGCTAGTAGCTATGAGCAGTTCTTC; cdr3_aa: CATSRDASSYEQFF
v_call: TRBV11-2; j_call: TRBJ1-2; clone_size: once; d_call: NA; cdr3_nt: TGTGCCAGCAGCTTAGACCCAGGAGGGACTGGCTACACCTTC; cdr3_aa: CASSLDPGGTGYTF
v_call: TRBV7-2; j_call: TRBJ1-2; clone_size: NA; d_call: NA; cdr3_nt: TGTGCCAGCAGCCGACTCTCCGTCGACTATGGCTACACCTTC; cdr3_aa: CASSRLSVDYGYTF
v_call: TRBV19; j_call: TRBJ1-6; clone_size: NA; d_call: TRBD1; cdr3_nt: TGTGCCACGGGGACAGGAAGGAATTCACCCCTCCACTTT; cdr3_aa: CATGTGRNSPLHF
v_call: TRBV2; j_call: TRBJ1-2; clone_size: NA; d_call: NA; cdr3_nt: TGTGCCAGCAAATCCACCGGACTGGCCTATGGCTACACCTTC; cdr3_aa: CASKSTGLAYGYTF
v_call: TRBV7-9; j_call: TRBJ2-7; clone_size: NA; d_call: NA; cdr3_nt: TGTGCCAGCAGCCCGAAACGCAGGGTAGGACCCTACGAGCAGTACTTC; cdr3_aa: CASSPKRRVGPYEQYF